This T cell receptor (beta chain) was recorded in a study of T cells in Graves' hyperthyroidism and ophthalmopathy. CDR1 is SGHRS and CDR2 is YFSETQ in the germline V gene. The CDR3 is 16 amino acids. The germline V and J ends were trimmed by 0 bases and 4 bases, with 11 bases remaining between them. RNA transcripts yielded amplified TCR beta CDR3 regions. With the HTBI primer set, the TCR CDR3 went through a first round of RT-PCR. MiXCR, applied by TCRdb to the multiplex PCR reads, yields one record per CDR3 protein. The data contain 150,000 to 200,000 distinct CDR3 sequences, 9.4% of them singletons. This clonotype was counted between two and nine times.

The sequence derives from a woman aged 18-30 years with Graves' hyperthyroidism that later progressed to Graves' ophthalmopathy. V and J are TRBV5-1 and TRBJ2-6; D not certain. What was sequenced was blood. The CDR3 protein is CASSLAAAAGANVLTF. CDR3 DNA: TGCGCCAGCAGCTTGGCCGCTGCAGCCGGGGCCAACGTCCTGACTTTC. The entire variable domain, with the rest obtained from reference TRBV5-1 and TRBJ2-6, is as follows: KAGVTQTPRYLIKTRGQQVTLSCSPISGHRSVSWYQQTPGQGLQFLFEYFSETQRNKGNFPGRFSGRQFSNSRSEMNVSTLELGDSALYLCASSLAAAAGANVLTFGAGSRLTVL.